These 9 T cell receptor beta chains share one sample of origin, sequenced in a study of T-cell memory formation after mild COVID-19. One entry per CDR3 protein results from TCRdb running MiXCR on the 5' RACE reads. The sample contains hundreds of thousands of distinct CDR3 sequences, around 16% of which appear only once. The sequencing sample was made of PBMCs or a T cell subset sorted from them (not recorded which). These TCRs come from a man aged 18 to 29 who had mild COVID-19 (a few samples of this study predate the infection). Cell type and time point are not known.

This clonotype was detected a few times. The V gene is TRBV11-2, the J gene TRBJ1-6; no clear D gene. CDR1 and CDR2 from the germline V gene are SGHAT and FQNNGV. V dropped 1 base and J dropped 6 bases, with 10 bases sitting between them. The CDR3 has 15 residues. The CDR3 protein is CASSLATYANSPLHF. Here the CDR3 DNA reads TGTGCCAGCAGCTTAGCAACATACGCTAATTCACCCCTCCACTTT.

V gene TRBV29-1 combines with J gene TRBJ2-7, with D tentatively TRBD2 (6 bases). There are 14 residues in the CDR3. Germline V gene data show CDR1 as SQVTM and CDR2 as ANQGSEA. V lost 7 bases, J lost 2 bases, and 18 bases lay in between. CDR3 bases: TGCAGCGCCCTGGGGGGAGATAAGACCTACGAGCAGTACTTC. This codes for CSALGGDKTYEQYF.

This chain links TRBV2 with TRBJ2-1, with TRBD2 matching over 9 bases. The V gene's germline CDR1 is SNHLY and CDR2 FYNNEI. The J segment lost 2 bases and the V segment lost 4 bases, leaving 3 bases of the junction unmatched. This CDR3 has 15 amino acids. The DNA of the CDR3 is TGTGCCAGCAGTGCTCTAGCGGGGACCTACAATGAGCAGTTCTTC. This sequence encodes CASSALAGTYNEQFF.

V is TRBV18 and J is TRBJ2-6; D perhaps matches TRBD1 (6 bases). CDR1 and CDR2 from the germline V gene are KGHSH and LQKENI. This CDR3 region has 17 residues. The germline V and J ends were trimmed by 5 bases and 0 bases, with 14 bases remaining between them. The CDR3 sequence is CASSIPGANSGANVLTF. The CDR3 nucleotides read TGTGCCAGCTCAATCCCAGGGGCCAACTCTGGGGCCAACGTCCTGACTTTC.

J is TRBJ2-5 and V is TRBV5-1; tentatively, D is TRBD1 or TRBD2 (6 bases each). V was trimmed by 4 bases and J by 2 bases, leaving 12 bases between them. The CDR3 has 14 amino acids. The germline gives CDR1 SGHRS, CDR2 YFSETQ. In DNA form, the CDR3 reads TGCGCCAGCAGCGACGGGGGCCTACAAGAGACCCAGTACTTC. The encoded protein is CASSDGGLQETQYF. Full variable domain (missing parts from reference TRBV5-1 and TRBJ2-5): KAGVTQTPRYLIKTRGQQVTLSCSPISGHRSVSWYQQTPGQGLQFLFEYFSETQRNKGNFPGRFSGRQFSNSRSEMNVSTLELGDSALYLCASSDGGLQETQYFGPGTRLLVL.

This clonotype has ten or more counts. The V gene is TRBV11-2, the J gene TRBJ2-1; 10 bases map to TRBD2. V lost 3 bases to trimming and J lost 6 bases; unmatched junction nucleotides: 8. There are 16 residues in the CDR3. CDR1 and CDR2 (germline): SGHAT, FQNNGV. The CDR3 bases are TGTGCCAGCAGCTTTCCTCTAGCGGGGGTACGCAATGAGCAGTTCTTC. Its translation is CASSFPLAGVRNEQFF.

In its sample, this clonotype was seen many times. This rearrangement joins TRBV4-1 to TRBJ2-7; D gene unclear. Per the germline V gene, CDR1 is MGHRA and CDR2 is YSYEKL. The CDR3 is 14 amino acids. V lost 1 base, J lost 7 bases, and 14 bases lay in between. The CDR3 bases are TGCGCCAGCAGCCAAGCCCTGACAACTGGGGAGCAGTACGTC. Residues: CASSQALTTGEQYV.

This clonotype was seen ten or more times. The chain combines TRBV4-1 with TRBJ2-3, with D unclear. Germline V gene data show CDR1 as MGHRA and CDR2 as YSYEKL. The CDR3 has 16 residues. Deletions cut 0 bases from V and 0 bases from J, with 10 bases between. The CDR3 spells CASSQETYPSTDTQYF. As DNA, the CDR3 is TGCGCCAGCAGCCAAGAAACCTATCCTAGCACAGATACGCAGTATTTT.

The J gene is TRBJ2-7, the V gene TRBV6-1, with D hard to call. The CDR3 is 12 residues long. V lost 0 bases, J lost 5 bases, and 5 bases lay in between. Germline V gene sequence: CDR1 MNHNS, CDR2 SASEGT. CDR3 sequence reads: CASSEAGDEQYV. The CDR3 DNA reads TGTGCCAGCAGTGAAGCTGGGGACGAGCAGTACGTC.